This TCR beta chain was captured in a study of CD8 T cells in ankylosing spondylitis. From the 5' RACE reads, TCRdb called clonotypes with MiXCR, one entry per CDR3 protein. The sample shows 250,000 or so distinct CDR3 sequences, roughly 10% of them seen only once. This clonotype has at least ten counts. Its antigen is unknown. The study's findings and limits: Researchers reportedly found disease-linked clones significantly enriched in matched ankylosing spondylitis synovial fluid.

Trimming removed 4 bases from V and 1 base from J, with 10 bases in between. The germline CDR1 and CDR2 sequences are SQVTM and ANQGSEA. This CDR3 spans 13 amino acids. This chain connects TRBV29-1 to TRBJ1-1; D might be TRBD1 (6 bases). The sequence came from a male donor with ankylosing spondylitis or in good health (not recorded which). The specimen sequenced was blood, either unsorted or a sorted T cell fraction (not recorded which). The chain's CDR3 is CSVGEGGNTEAFF. As DNA, the CDR3 is TGCAGCGTTGGAGAGGGGGGGAACACTGAAGCTTTCTTT.